This note documents a single TCR beta chain sequence. Its antigen is undetermined. This record comes from a study of CD8+CD57+ T cells in acquired aplastic anemia. Study at large: 3.2 ug was the average amount of DNA from sorted CD4+ and CD8+ cells. Around 11 million reads were obtained on average for healthy donor CD4+ cells.

General study points: Roughly 31 CD8+ CDR3 sequences were shared between patients and controls.

Researchers used genomic DNA as the template to profile TCR beta VDJ and CDR3. Each CDR3 protein is one row after TCRdb ran MiXCR on the reads. The sample includes 100,000 to 150,000 distinct CDR3 sequences, around 50% of them seen just once. The CDR3 has 15 residues. Germline trimming cut 8 bases from V and 3 bases from J; bases unmatched to any gene: 11. Germline-derived CDR1 and CDR2 are SGDLS and YYNGEE. The receptor's source is a human donor in good health, serving as a control. What was sequenced was sorted CD4+, CD8+, or CD8+CD57+ T cells (not recorded which) from PBMCs. The chain uses TRBV9 and TRBJ1-2; 9 bases line up with TRBD1. The CDR3 coding sequence is TGTGCCAGTGGGACCGGGACAGGGAGGGACTATGGCTACACCTTC. Amino acid sequence: CASGTGTGRDYGYTF.